These 15 T cell receptor beta chains were all obtained from the same sample, sequenced in a study of shared clonotypes between healthy human individuals. Sequencing was performed with immunoSEQ multiplex PCR; in TCRdb, only in-frame clones are kept and a portion is missing. This sample has under 1,100,000 clones; roughly 75% occur once, and the top ten carry about 1.5%. The sequencing sample was made of memory CD4+ T cells sorted from blood. Specified subset: CD45RA-negative fraction. These receptors originate from a young man in good health.

The chain combines TRBV7-2 with TRBJ1-3; TRBD1 matches 10 bases. Germline V gene sequence: CDR1 SGHTA, CDR2 FQGNSA. CDR3 length equals 15 residues. V shed 2 bases and J 11 bases; nucleotides not matched to a gene: 9. The CDR3 sequence: CASSLQTGTGAAIYF. The CDR3 nucleotides read TGTGCCAGCAGCTTACAAACCGGGACAGGGGCTGCCATATATTTT.

The chain couples TRBV27 to TRBJ2-4, with TRBD1 matching 9 bases. Germline CDR1 reads MNHEY; CDR2 reads SMNVEV (reference sequence). The CDR3 runs 16 residues. V shed 5 bases, J shed 8 bases, and the junction held 13 bases outside the gene matches. CDR3 loop: CASSTGQGYSMDIQYF. CDR3 bases: TGTGCCAGCAGTACCGGACAGGGGTATTCGATGGACATTCAGTACTTC.

This chain connects TRBV6-4 to TRBJ1-5; a weak D match, TRBD1 (6 bases). This CDR3 is 13 amino acids long. The V gene lost 4 bases and the J gene lost 7 bases, with 11 bases spanning the gap. Germline V gives CDR1 MRHNA, CDR2 SNTAGT. As DNA, the CDR3 is TGTGCCAGCAGTGGACAGGCTGGACAGCCCCAGCATTTT. It specifies CASSGQAGQPQHF.

The chain recombines TRBV7-2 with TRBJ2-5; TRBD2 is a possible D gene (6 bases). The CDR3 covers 12 residues. Trimming took 1 base from V and 8 from J, leaving 8 bases between them. Per the germline V gene, CDR1 is SGHTA and CDR2 is FQGNSA. DNA of the CDR3: TGTGCCAGCAGCTTAGTCGGGGGTACCCAGTACTTC. Amino acids: CASSLVGGTQYF.

This clone was seen just once. The V call is TRBV5-8, the J call TRBJ2-1, with TRBD2 as a possible D gene (5 bases). Germline CDR1 SGHTS, CDR2 YDEGEE. V dropped 1 base and J dropped 5 bases, with 10 bases sitting between them. This CDR3 has 14 residues. CDR3 DNA sequence: TGTGCCAGCAGCTTGCCGGGGAATCACAATGAGCAGTTCTTC. This sequence encodes CASSLPGNHNEQFF.

The CDR3 sequence is CASSMQAGGETQYF. In DNA form, the CDR3 reads TGTGCCAGTAGTATGCAAGCTGGAGGGGAGACCCAGTACTTC. The chain joins TRBV19 to TRBJ2-5; D may be TRBD2 (6 bases). Germline V gives CDR1 LNHDA, CDR2 SQIVND (reference sequence). CDR3 size: 14 residues. The V gene lost 3 bases and the J gene lost 5 bases, with 13 bases spanning the gap. The full variable domain, its missing parts supplied by reference TRBV19 and TRBJ2-5, is DGGITQSPKYLFRKEGQNVTLSCEQNLNHDAMYWYRQDPGQGLRLIYYSQIVNDFQKGDIAEGYSVSREKKESFPLTVTSAQKNPTAFYLCASSMQAGGETQYFGPGTRLLVL.

This clone was recorded once. V is TRBV29-1 and J is TRBJ2-5; 7 bases map to TRBD2. The germline V gene has CDR1 SQVTM and CDR2 ANQGSEA. CDR3 length equals 12 residues. Unmatched junction bases numbered 6, after V lost 7 bases and J lost 4 bases. The CDR3 reads CSAYGLGETQYF. DNA of the CDR3: TGCAGCGCATACGGACTAGGAGAGACCCAGTACTTC.

The chain links TRBV5-4 to TRBJ2-7; TRBD2 agrees at 9 bases. V shed 0 bases and J 6 bases; nucleotides not matched to a gene: 7. Per the germline V gene, CDR1 is SGHNT and CDR2 is YYREEE (reference sequence). The CDR3 is made up of 15 amino acids. The CDR3: CASSLGSGGTSEQYF. As DNA, the CDR3 is TGTGCCAGCAGCTTGGGTAGCGGGGGAACCTCCGAGCAGTACTTC. The variable domain in full, with the rest retrieved from reference TRBV5-4 and TRBJ2-7, is ETGVTQSPTHLIKTRGQQVTLRCSSQSGHNTVSWYQQALGQGPQFIFQYYREEENGRGNFPPRFSGLQFPNYSSELNVNALELDDSALYLCASSLGSGGTSEQYFGPGTRLTVT.

This clone has at least ten counts. The chain uses TRBV19 and TRBJ1-1, with a weak D call TRBD1 (6 bases). V gave up 6 bases and J gave up 5 bases, with 10 bases separating them. CDR3 size: 12 residues. The germline V gene encodes CDR1 LNHDA and CDR2 SQIVND (reference sequence). This chain's CDR3 is CASRDSTTEAFF. DNA for the CDR3: TGTGCCAGTAGGGACAGCACTACTGAAGCTTTCTTT. Full variable domain (outside the CDR3, taken from reference TRBV19 and TRBJ1-1): DGGITQSPKYLFRKEGQNVTLSCEQNLNHDAMYWYRQDPGQGLRLIYYSQIVNDFQKGDIAEGYSVSREKKESFPLTVTSAQKNPTAFYLCASRDSTTEAFFGQGTRLTVV.

Notes on this clone: This could be a read error, since a much larger clone is one nucleotide away. The rearrangement joins TRBV11-3 to TRBJ2-7, with D possibly matching TRBD2 (6 bases). V was trimmed by 4 bases and J by 0 bases, leaving 10 bases between them. The CDR3 runs 14 residues. From germline, CDR1 is SGHNT and CDR2 YENEEA. The CDR3 nucleotides are TGTGCCAGCAGCTCTAGCGAGAGCTCCTACGAGCAGTACTTC. Translated: CASSSSESSYEQYF.

V gene TRBV13 combines with J gene TRBJ1-5; no definite D call. The CDR3 is made up of 13 amino acids. Germline CDR1 PRHDT, CDR2 FYEKMQ (reference sequence). The V and J ends lost 5 bases and 5 bases respectively, with 10 bases between them. CDR3 region: CASSVGWDQPQHF. CDR3 nucleotides: TGTGCCAGCAGCGTGGGTTGGGATCAGCCCCAGCATTTT.

The chain carries TRBV5-1 and TRBJ2-3; TRBD1 might be the D (6 bases). The CDR3 length is 14 residues. Germline-derived CDR1 and CDR2 are SGHRS and YFSETQ. Trimming pared 3 bases from V and 0 bases from J, leaving 8 bases between. This CDR3 reads CASSWDTSTDTQYF. In DNA form, the CDR3 reads TGCGCCAGCAGCTGGGACACGAGCACAGATACGCAGTATTTT.

The V gene is TRBV29-1, the J gene TRBJ2-5, with 13 nucleotides matching TRBD2. CDR3 length equals 17 residues. V gave up 0 bases and J gave up 5 bases; unmatched junction bases: 9. Germline CDR1 and CDR2: SQVTM and ANQGSEA. The CDR3 spells CSVEDTGTSGAGETQYF. In DNA, the CDR3 is TGCAGCGTTGAAGACACCGGGACTAGCGGGGCGGGGGAGACCCAGTACTTC.

V is TRBV28 and J is TRBJ2-7; 12 nucleotides align to TRBD2. V shed 6 bases, J shed 2 bases, and the junction held 5 bases outside the gene matches. The CDR3 consists of 15 residues. Germline assignment: CDR1 MDHEN and CDR2 SYDVKM. The CDR3 DNA follows: TGTGCCAGCAGCAGCGGACTAGCGGGGACCTACGAGCAGTACTTC. Its protein product is CASSSGLAGTYEQYF.

This sequence joins TRBV5-6 and TRBJ2-7, with 12 bases aligning to TRBD2. Germline trimming cut 3 bases from V and 4 bases from J; bases unmatched to any gene: 11. This CDR3 is 17 amino acids long. CDR1 and CDR2 from the germline V gene are SGHDT and YYEEEE. The CDR3 protein is CASSWASGGANLYEQYF. The CDR3 nucleotides are TGTGCCAGCAGCTGGGCTAGCGGGGGGGCAAACCTATACGAGCAGTACTTC.